This TCR beta chain was identified in a study of blood T cell repertoires in COVID-19. Whole-study context: PBMCs, B-cell-depleted T cells, or T cells provided the cDNA or gDNA that made up the material.

The V gene's germline CDR1 is MRHNA and CDR2 SNTAGT. J lost 4 bases, V lost 2 bases, and 5 bases had no gene match. The CDR3 length is 16 residues. Sequencing used immunoSEQ multiplex PCR; TCRdb keeps in-frame clones, though not all of them. The sample carries hundreds of thousands of clones, around 88% recorded once. Seattle patient enrollment occurred during active infection, with longitudinal follow-up thereafter. This receptor was obtained from a woman of 80 years or more with COVID-19, enrolled during active disease. This chain links TRBV6-4 with TRBJ1-4; TRBD1 agrees at 9 bases. Sequencing was performed on peripheral blood. CDR3 sequence (DNA): TGTGCCAGCAGTGACCCTCGGACAGGGGATAATGAAAAACTGTTTTTT. Protein: CASSDPRTGDNEKLFF.